The clone carrying this T cell receptor beta chain was recorded at least ten times. The protocol was immunoSEQ multiplex PCR, while the TCRdb copy is restricted to in-frame clones and leaves out a portion. The data show roughly 100,000 clones, around 84% seen once. This sample was taken from a study of blood T cell repertoires in COVID-19. Study summary: Sample material is recorded as cDNA or gDNA derived from T cells, B-cell-depleted T cells, or PBMCs.

V lost 4 bases and J lost 0, with 17 bases in between. Germline CDR1 reads SGDLS; CDR2 reads YYNGEE. The CDR3 is 16 amino acids. The chain has TRBV9 and TRBJ2-7; tentative D call: TRBD2 (7 bases). The specimen sequenced was peripheral blood. The sequence was obtained from a human donor in a cohort sampled during active COVID-19. Here the CDR3 reads CASSPEGGTYSYEQYF. The CDR3 bases are TGTGCCAGCAGCCCGGAGGGGGGGACCTACTCCTACGAGCAGTACTTC.